The clone carrying this T cell receptor (beta chain) was seen more than once but under ten times. The data were obtained in a study of patients and donors after allogeneic stem cell transplantation. Each CDR3 protein gets one entry after TCRdb re-called the RT-PCR reads with MiXCR. The data contain approximately 410,000 distinct CDR3 sequences, 16% of them singletons. This CDR3 is built from 13 residues. Germline V gene lookup returns CDR1 MNHNS and CDR2 SASEGT. V was clipped by 6 bases and J by 13 bases; unmatched bases: 6. The gene calls are TRBV6-1 and TRBJ2-1, with TRBD2 matching 13 bases. The clonotype was recovered from a human donor who was either an allogeneic HSCT recipient or a stem cell or donor lymphocyte infusion donor (not recorded which). It is not recorded whose cells these are; they may come from a transplant donor. The sequencing sample was made of blood, either unsorted or a sorted T cell fraction (not recorded which). Here the CDR3 DNA reads TGTGCCAGCAGCCCGGGACTAGCGGGAAGTCAGTTCTTC. It codes for CASSPGLAGSQFF.